A selection of T cell receptor beta chains follows, all from one sample in a study of T cell responses to AZD1222 COVID-19 vaccine. Repertoires were generated with immunoSEQ multiplex PCR, while TCRdb's copy carries only in-frame clones and drops some. The repertoire holds roughly 140,000 clones, more than 75% seen once, with roughly 9.1% in the top ten. The input for sequencing was peripheral blood, taken 28 days after the second AZD1222 dose. The receptors stem from an adult who received the AZD1222 COVID-19 vaccine. The CDR3 runs from the conserved cysteine through the conserved F or W. The order of the fields is J gene, CDR3 length, V gene, D gene, CDR3 DNA, CDR3 protein. The D gene is left open where the match is weak.

J gene: TRBJ2-2; CDR3 length: 16; V gene: TRBV27; D gene: TRBD2; CDR3 DNA: TGTGCCAGCAGTAGTCCGGCTAGCGGGAACACCGGGGAGCTGTTTTTT; CDR3 protein: CASSSPASGNTGELFF
J gene: TRBJ1-1; CDR3 length: 13; V gene: TRBV18; D gene: .; CDR3 DNA: TGTGCCAGCTCAGCGGGGGGCACCTATGAAGCTTTCTTT; CDR3 protein: CASSAGGTYEAFF
J gene: TRBJ2-3; CDR3 length: 16; V gene: TRBV19; D gene: TRBD2; CDR3 DNA: TGTGCCAGTAGTCTTGCGGCTAGCGGGAGTGTAGGTACGCAGTATTTT; CDR3 protein: CASSLAASGSVGTQYF
J gene: TRBJ1-1; CDR3 length: 12; V gene: TRBV7-9; D gene: .; CDR3 DNA: TGTGCCAGCAGCCCGGGGGGCCTTGAAGCTTTCTTT; CDR3 protein: CASSPGGLEAFF
J gene: TRBJ2-7; CDR3 length: 15; V gene: TRBV5-1; D gene: TRBD2; CDR3 DNA: TGCGCCAGCAGCTCGGGACTAGCGGTCTCCTACGAGCAGTACTTC; CDR3 protein: CASSSGLAVSYEQYF
J gene: TRBJ1-1; CDR3 length: 13; V gene: TRBV5-1; D gene: .; CDR3 DNA: TGCGCCAGCAGCTTGGCAGGGTCCACTGAAGCTTTCTTT; CDR3 protein: CASSLAGSTEAFF
J gene: TRBJ1-5; CDR3 length: 16; V gene: TRBV28; D gene: .; CDR3 DNA: TGTGCCAGCAGTTCCGGGCAACGGACAGGCAATCAGCCCCAGCATTTT; CDR3 protein: CASSSGQRTGNQPQHF
J gene: TRBJ1-2; CDR3 length: 14; V gene: TRBV5-6; D gene: .; CDR3 DNA: TGTGCCAGCAGCCCCCGGGGGAGGGGCATTGGCTACACCTTC; CDR3 protein: CASSPRGRGIGYTF
J gene: TRBJ1-1; CDR3 length: 14; V gene: TRBV19; D gene: .; CDR3 DNA: TGTGCCAGTAGCTCCGGACAGAAGAACACTGAAGCTTTCTTT; CDR3 protein: CASSSGQKNTEAFF
J gene: TRBJ1-5; CDR3 length: 18; V gene: TRBV27; D gene: .; CDR3 DNA: TGTGCCAGCAGTCCACGTCGGACTCAAATCGGTAGCAATCAGCCCCAGCATTTT; CDR3 protein: CASSPRRTQIGSNQPQHF